Listed here is a single TCR beta chain. As yet, its antigen is unknown. Trimming removed 7 bases at V and 6 bases at J, with 12 bases between. Germline lookup yields CDR1 MNHGY and CDR2 SAAAGT. CDR3 length: 13 amino acids. This record belongs to a study of cytomegalovirus exposure and HLA in healthy donors. General study findings and limits: The study flagged fewer than 200 TCR beta chains as cytomegalovirus-associated.

PCR was performed using 60 Vbeta and 13 Jbeta primers. Measured with immunoSEQ multiplex PCR; TCRdb has only the in-frame clones, and not every one. This repertoire includes 45,000 to 55,000 clones. The sample taken for sequencing was PBMCs. The receptor comes from a male donor in good health and CMV-seropositive. The J gene is TRBJ1-4, the V gene TRBV6-8, with no clear D. For the CDR3, the DNA is TGTGCCAGCATGCGGTCCGGGTATGAAAAACTGTTTTTT. Its translation is CASMRSGYEKLFF.